This T cell receptor (beta chain) is from a study of shared clonotypes between healthy human individuals (dated by TCRdb to the early 2020s). Background for the entire study: Three men and a couple of women, aged 18 to 49 years, made up the cohort. Each donor's leukapheresis produced roughly between roughly 0.85 and 10 billion PBMCs. For each donor, three plates each were used for CD4 naive and CD4 memory, two plates were used for CD8 naive, and one plate was used for CD8 memory. Blood TCR repertoires of a handful of healthy adults were deeply sequenced to estimate repertoire size and the extent of clonotype sharing between individuals. Different laboratories and diverse techniques were used to prepare libraries and sequence TCR repertoires, to increase sequencing depth and limit assay-specific biases.

The donors were healthy, HIV-negative adults with no recently reported acute infections or vaccinations. All donors were Caucasian adults living in Nashville, Tennessee, USA. CD4+ T cells were enriched by magnetic negative selection; naive cells were then positively selected on CD45RA, and the negative fraction formed the memory subset. Blood was collected by leukapheresis, and PBMCs were isolated by Ficoll-Histopaque density gradient centrifugation and then cryopreserved in liquid nitrogen vapor phase. Analytical flow cytometry was used to check the purity and quantity of every magnetically sorted T cell population. From each sorted fraction, genomic DNA was isolated and quantified by UV absorbance on a Nanodrop 2000c. From V the trimming removes 1 base and from J it removes 3 bases, while the gene matches leave 5 bases of the junction unaccounted for. Its CDR3 holds 16 amino acids, cysteine through phenylalanine. Left in the record is the CDR3 DNA by itself, 48 bases read in frame from the first base. The germline V gene (reference sequence) sets CDR1 to MNHNY and CDR2 to SVGAGI.

TCR CDR3 regions were amplified from genomic DNA by multiplex PCR using the deep immunoSEQ assay. For each cell subset, the extracted genomic DNA was distributed evenly across all wells of several immunoSEQ 96-well plates, and each plate served as one replicate. For sorted subsets, each replicate PCR was loaded with about 0.2 ug genomic DNA, equivalent to 30,000 or so T cell genomes. Purified libraries were measured with a Qubit 3.0 fluorometer, size-checked on a Bioanalyzer 2100, and measured again with the KAPA Library Quantification kit. Each immunoSEQ 96-well plate was sequenced on its own single-read 150-cycle Illumina NextSeq 550 flow cell. Processing in the source paper ran as follows. Because the immunoSEQ output held only junctional sequences and lacked quality scores, the filtering could not match the filtering applied to full-length reads. Sequences were annotated with PyIR, a Python wrapper for IgBLAST v1.9, and V/J genes and CDR3 were assigned using IMGT germline references. Reads with weak V/J assignments (E-value above 1e-6), missing CDR3, stop codons, out-of-frame junctions, or ambiguous translated residues were removed. V3J clonotypes were defined as sequences sharing an identical inferred V gene, J gene, and CDR3 amino acid sequence. Percentage overlap between repertoires was computed as shared unique clonotypes divided by the size of the smaller repertoire. RTK rarefaction, the Chao1 estimator, and Recon v2.1 estimates of unobserved clonotypes were used to assess repertoire richness. For all TCRbeta clonotypes obtained by the gDNA method from four donors, generation probabilities were computed with OLGA. Here the immuneACCESS table is served through TCRdb, limited to in-frame sequences with V and J called. Missing clones are a known gap in these copies; in checked studies unresolved V genes cover under half, and the rest lacks a known reason. From that table come the V and J calls and clone size; the DNA was used to work out D and trimming. Within this sample are around 2.5 million clones, with over 85% of them counted one time only. The top ten constitute 0.36% of the sample.

About this clone: This receptor's antigen is unknown. No base quality values were provided; no much bigger clone lies one nucleotide off.

What the work shows at the level of the full study, not this receptor alone: Based on pairwise subsampling, the degree of clonotype sharing among donors was expected to be affected by sequencing depth. Because the study included only a small number of donors, the genetic and exposure-history diversity represented was limited. Across a few donors, approximately 4.9% of naive CD4, more than 3% of naive CD8, under 2.5% of memory CD4, and approximately 0.4% of memory CD8 clonotypes were shared. Larger estimated clonotype richness was generally found for naive subsets than for memory subsets. Incomplete sequencing was indicated by rarefaction of sorted-subset datasets, despite the large sequencing depth. Sampling was limited to blood, and TCR repertoires in tissue likely differ from TCR repertoires in blood. Compared with non-shared clonotypes, the clonotypes found in all four sorted-subset donors had higher generation probabilities.

This clonotype was sampled from a man younger than 35 in good health. Some clones in this sample may be carry-over from other donors' samples. Recombination joined TRBV6-6 with TRBJ2-3; 9 central bases correspond to TRBD1. Sequenced material: naive CD4+ T cells from PBMCs. The cell subset or site label on this specimen signifies: CD45RA+ positively selected. Here the CDR3 is given as CASSYLRGTGTDTQYF. The sequenced DNA: TGTGCCAGCAGTTACTTACGCGGGACAGGGACAGATACGCAGTATTTT.